The 25 T cell receptor beta chains reported below all come from one sample, sequenced in a study of blood T cell repertoires in COVID-19. Profiled with immunoSEQ multiplex PCR; TCRdb holds only in-frame clones, not every one. Of 120,000 or so clones listed, over 60% were seen once; the top ten hold 37%. The sequencing input was peripheral blood. All receptors derive from a man in his forties with active or convalescent COVID-19.

The gene calls are TRBV25-1 and TRBJ1-2; a possible D gene is TRBD1 (5 bases). The CDR3 is 14 residues long. V lost 1 base and J 6 bases, leaving 12 bases between the germline ends. Germline CDR1 MGHDK, CDR2 SYGVNS. CDR3 DNA sequence: TGTGCCAGCAGTGAATTTGGGGCAGATAATGGCTACACCTTC. Amino acids: CASSEFGADNGYTF.

This chain joins TRBV3-1 (or the pseudogene TRBV3-2) and TRBJ1-4; TRBD1 might be the D (6 bases). Germline V lookup: CDR1 LGHDT, CDR2 YNNKEL (reference sequence). The CDR3 sequence is 15 residues long. Trimming removed 1 base from V and 7 bases from J, with 13 bases in between. CDR3 in amino acids: CASSQVGQTGEKLFF. CDR3 in DNA: TGTGCCAGCAGCCAAGTGGGACAAACGGGTGAAAAACTGTTTTTT.

This sequence joins TRBV9 and TRBJ1-6; D remains unclear. This CDR3 is 12 amino acids long. Deletions cut 6 bases from V and 7 bases from J, with 8 bases between. CDR1 SGDLS and CDR2 YYNGEE come from the germline V gene. CDR3 DNA: TGTGCCAGCACGGGTGAGAATTCACCCCTCCACTTT. Translating gives CASTGENSPLHF.

The chain couples TRBV5-1 to TRBJ2-7, with 8 bases identical to TRBD1. Per germline, CDR1 SGHRS and CDR2 YFSETQ. This CDR3 contains 13 residues. V lost 7 bases and J lost 4; bases outside the gene matches: 7. DNA for the CDR3: TGCGCCAGCGGGGTAGGACAGGGTTACGAGCAGTACTTC. Its translation is CASGVGQGYEQYF.

V is TRBV11-3 and J is TRBJ1-2; D might be TRBD1 (6 bases). Germline assignment: CDR1 SGHNT and CDR2 YENEEA. Trimming removed 2 bases from V and 9 bases from J, with 10 bases in between. The CDR3 runs to 12 residues. CDR3 protein: CASSLRQGRYTF. The CDR3 nucleotides read TGTGCCAGCAGCTTACGCCAGGGGCGCTACACCTTC.

The genes are TRBV30 and TRBJ1-6; tentative D call: TRBD1 (6 bases). With 0 bases removed from V and 6 bases from J, the gap between germline ends came to 12 bases. Germline V gene lookup returns CDR1 GTSNPN and CDR2 SVGIG (reference sequence). The CDR3 is made up of 15 amino acids. The CDR3 nucleotides are TGTGCCTGGAGTGTAGAGGACAGATTTAATTCACCCCTCCACTTT. Its translation is CAWSVEDRFNSPLHF.

J is TRBJ1-6 and V is TRBV5-6, with TRBD1 matching 8 bases. Germline V gives CDR1 SGHDT, CDR2 YYEEEE. CDR3 length: 17 amino acids. The V and J ends lost 2 bases and 1 base, in that order; junction bases with no gene match: 5. CDR3 bases: TGTGCCAGCAGCTTAGACAGGGGTGGATCCTATAATTCACCCCTCCACTTT. Its protein product is CASSLDRGGSYNSPLHF.

J is TRBJ2-2 and V is TRBV6-1; perhaps TRBD1 as D (6 bases). V lost 5 bases to trimming and J lost 6 bases, with 16 bases between them. There are 15 residues in the CDR3. From germline, CDR1 is MNHNS and CDR2 SASEGT. CDR3 residues: CASSLRDTKPGELFF. Here the CDR3 DNA reads TGTGCCAGCAGTCTCCGGGACACTAAACCCGGGGAGCTGTTTTTT.

This clone was counted between two and nine times. The chain links TRBV3-1 (or the pseudogene TRBV3-2) to TRBJ1-2; D unresolved. Germline CDR1 is LGHDT and CDR2 is YNNKEL (reference sequence). This CDR3 spans 14 amino acids. The V gene lost 4 bases and the J gene lost 6 bases, with 15 bases spanning the gap. The CDR3 nucleotides read TGTGCCAGCAGCCCCAGTTCCGCTCGAAATGGCTACACCTTC. Protein product: CASSPSSARNGYTF.

The chain uses TRBV4-1 and TRBJ2-2; tentatively, D is TRBD1 (5 bases). The CDR3 runs 15 residues. V gave up 0 bases and J gave up 4 bases, with 9 bases separating them. Germline V gene data show CDR1 as MGHRA and CDR2 as YSYEKL. The CDR3 DNA reads TGCGCCAGCAGCCAAGATCCAGGGATCACCGGGGAGCTGTTTTTT. Protein: CASSQDPGITGELFF.

This rearrangement joins TRBV2 to TRBJ1-6; no firm D call. The CDR3 extends over 10 amino acids. Germline CDR1 SNHLY, CDR2 FYNNEI. With 4 bases removed from V and 14 bases from J, the gap between germline ends came to 6 bases. CDR3 bases: TGTGCCAGCAGTGTTGTAACCCTCCACTTT. It is translated as CASSVVTLHF.

This clone occurred once. The V gene is TRBV2, the J gene TRBJ1-3; D is ambiguous. The length of the CDR3 is 15 residues. V lost 7 bases, J lost 0 bases, and 13 bases lay in between. Germline V CDR1 and CDR2: SNHLY, FYNNEI. CDR3 protein: CASKREVGSGNTIYF. CDR3 bases: TGTGCCAGCAAGCGCGAGGTCGGCTCTGGAAACACCATATATTTT.

This chain connects TRBV28 to TRBJ1-5; D uncertain. This CDR3 has 13 amino acids. V dropped 6 bases and J dropped 1 base, with 7 bases sitting between them. CDR1 is MDHEN, CDR2 SYDVKM, per germline. Here the CDR3 reads CASREASNQPQHF. The CDR3 DNA reads TGTGCCAGCAGGGAGGCGAGCAATCAGCCCCAGCATTTT.

This chain connects TRBV9 to TRBJ2-5; TRBD2 matches 7 bases. V was clipped by 4 bases and J by 4 bases; unmatched bases: 10. This CDR3 is 15 amino acids long. CDR1 SGDLS and CDR2 YYNGEE come from the germline V gene. DNA for the CDR3: TGTGCCAGCAGCCCCGGGACTACCTGGGGAGAGACCCAGTACTTC. Its protein product is CASSPGTTWGETQYF.

This clone occurred a few times. The CDR3 coding sequence is TGTGCCAGTAGTACTCTAAACCACGAGCAGTACTTC. Its protein product is CASSTLNHEQYF. This sequence joins TRBV19 and TRBJ2-7; D gene uncertain. The V end was cut by 4 bases, the J end by 5 bases, with 9 bases between. The germline CDR1 and CDR2 sequences are LNHDA and SQIVND (reference sequence). CDR3 length: 12 residues. The variable domain in full, with the rest retrieved from reference TRBV19 and TRBJ2-7, is DGGITQSPKYLFRKEGQNVTLSCEQNLNHDAMYWYRQDPGQGLRLIYYSQIVNDFQKGDIAEGYSVSREKKESFPLTVTSAQKNPTAFYLCASSTLNHEQYFGPGTRLTVT.

The V and J genes are TRBV6-5 and TRBJ1-1, with a weak D call TRBD1 (5 bases). The CDR3 has 12 amino acids. V gave up 2 bases and J gave up 8 bases, with 9 bases separating them. CDR1 and CDR2 (germline): MNHEY, SVGAGI. The CDR3 sequence is CASSYRDSEAFF. Written as DNA, the CDR3 is TGTGCCAGCAGTTACCGAGACAGCGAAGCTTTCTTT.

The chain has TRBV24-1 and TRBJ2-5; maybe TRBD1 (6 bases). The germline gives CDR1 KGHDR, CDR2 SFDVKD. The CDR3 has 13 amino acids. V dropped 5 bases and J dropped 5 bases, with 11 bases sitting between them. The CDR3, as DNA: TGTGCCACCAGTGTAGCAGGGGTCGAGACCCAGTACTTC. The encoded protein is CATSVAGVETQYF.

This chain joins TRBV18 and TRBJ2-3; the match to TRBD2 covers 11 bases. The CDR3 totals 18 residues. V lost 5 bases, J lost 0 bases, and 10 bases stayed unmatched. Germline CDR1 and CDR2: KGHSH and LQKENI. Here the CDR3 DNA reads TGTGCCAGCTCATCCCGACTAGCGGGACGGACTAGCACAGATACGCAGTATTTT. Its translation: CASSSRLAGRTSTDTQYF.

The chain joins TRBV29-1 to TRBJ2-6, with 7 nucleotides matching TRBD2. The CDR3 runs 14 residues. The junction had 5 bases not matched to a gene; V was cut back by 7 bases and J by 2 bases. CDR1 SQVTM and CDR2 ANQGSEA come from the germline V gene. DNA of the CDR3: TGCAGCGCCGGGGACTATACTGGGGCCAACGTCCTGACTTTC. Its protein product is CSAGDYTGANVLTF.

The chain employs TRBV19 and TRBJ1-5; D might be TRBD1 (5 bases). This CDR3 has 18 residues. CDR1 is LNHDA, CDR2 SQIVND, per germline (reference sequence). Between the trimmed V and J ends, which lost 1 base and 1 base, there was a span of 17 bases. As DNA, the CDR3 is TGTGCCAGTAGTATAGCGGGCTGGGAAAGGGGAAGCAATCAGCCCCAGCATTTT. Protein product: CASSIAGWERGSNQPQHF.

This chain links TRBV5-4 with TRBJ2-2; 11 bases fit TRBD2. CDR3 length equals 17 residues. Germline assignment: CDR1 SGHNT and CDR2 YYREEE (reference sequence). J gave up 7 bases and V 4 bases, and 12 bases lay outside the gene matches. The CDR3 reads CASSPPGASGRIGELFF. For the CDR3, the DNA is TGTGCCAGCAGCCCCCCCGGGGCTAGCGGGAGGATCGGGGAGCTGTTTTTT. The full variable domain, with the rest looked up from reference TRBV5-4 and TRBJ2-2, is ETGVTQSPTHLIKTRGQQVTLRCSSQSGHNTVSWYQQALGQGPQFIFQYYREEENGRGNFPPRFSGLQFPNYSSELNVNALELDDSALYLCASSPPGASGRIGELFFGEGSRLTVL.

The chain combines TRBV7-9 with TRBJ1-4; D is uncertain. Germline V gene lookup returns CDR1 SEHNR and CDR2 FQNEAQ (reference sequence). The V end lost 4 bases, the J end lost 5 bases, and 8 bases lay between the germline ends. The CDR3 extends over 13 amino acids. This CDR3 is CASSSGPNEKLFF. The CDR3 nucleotides are TGTGCCAGCAGCTCGGGTCCCAATGAAAAACTGTTTTTT.

V is TRBV18 and J is TRBJ1-1; tentatively, D is TRBD1 (6 bases). The V end lost 3 bases, the J end lost 7 bases, and 18 bases lay between the germline ends. Germline assignment: CDR1 KGHSH and CDR2 LQKENI. The CDR3 has 15 amino acids. The CDR3 bases are TGTGCCAGCTCACCTCGAACAGGGCTGGAAGGTGAAGCTTTCTTT. Translation: CASSPRTGLEGEAFF.

The rearrangement links TRBV29-1 to TRBJ2-5, with D hard to call. This CDR3 spans 13 amino acids. From germline, CDR1 is SQVTM and CDR2 ANQGSEA. The V end was cut by 4 bases, the J end by 2 bases, with 11 bases between. CDR3: CSVVGQAQETQYF. The CDR3 coding sequence is TGCAGCGTTGTAGGCCAGGCACAAGAGACCCAGTACTTC. The full variable domain, with the rest looked up from reference TRBV29-1 and TRBJ2-5, is SAVISQKPSRDICQRGTSLTIQCQVDSQVTMMFWYRQQPGQSLTLIATANQGSEATYESGFVIDKFPISRPNLTFSTLTVSNMSPEDSSIYLCSVVGQAQETQYFGPGTRLLVL.

The chain uses TRBV10-2 and TRBJ2-7; 7 bases align to TRBD1. Per the germline V gene, CDR1 is WSHSY and CDR2 is SAAADI. V dropped 8 bases and J dropped 1; count of bases not matched to a gene: 11. The CDR3 loop spans 15 amino acids. For the CDR3, the DNA is TGCGCCAGCGCGGAACCGGGACAGAAGTCCTACGAGCAGTACTTC. As protein: CASAEPGQKSYEQYF.